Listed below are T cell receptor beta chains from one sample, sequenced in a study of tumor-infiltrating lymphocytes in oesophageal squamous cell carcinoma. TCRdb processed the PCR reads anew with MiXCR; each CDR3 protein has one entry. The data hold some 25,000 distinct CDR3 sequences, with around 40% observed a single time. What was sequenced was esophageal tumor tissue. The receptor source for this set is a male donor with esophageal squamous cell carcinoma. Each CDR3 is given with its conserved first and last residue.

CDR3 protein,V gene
CASSLYRAGGNTQYF,TRBV7-6
CASSFGEAGVTKNIQYF,TRBV7-2
CASSLSTWLRSGANVLTF,TRBV28
CASSGPVTGMIGLELFF,TRBV25-1
CASSRQIGVETQYF,TRBV5-4
CASSPTGSSRGGGYNEQFF,TRBV11-3
CASSHGGNTIYF,TRBV6-2/TRBV6-3
CAISEPDPDGYEQYF,TRBV10-3
CASSPYTGELFF,TRBV18
CASSTTGGETQYF,TRBV7-3
CASSLGLADQETQYF,TRBV28
CASSQDTNTEAFF,TRBV7-6
CASSSEGGQGFSGADVLTF,TRBV27
CASSLSRVETQYF,TRBV12-3/TRBV12-4
CASSQDIGKNEQYF,TRBV13
CASRPNLGPTDSYNEQFF,TRBV25-1
CASSLEGGLGAVDQPQHF,TRBV7-9
CASNTGRNTEAFF,TRBV7-9
CASRLEFDEQFF,TRBV10-2
CASSLGTGSYNEQFF,TRBV7-6
CASSLRAGGNEQFF,TRBV11-2
CASSLGGTRTYNEQFF,TRBV11-3
CASSVTSGVNNEQFF,TRBV7-2
CASSFRGGRGNADTQYF,TRBV11-2
CASSTQGNTEAFF,TRBV19
CASSAHTGMNTEAFF,TRBV6-1
CASSLEAPAHEQFF,TRBV7-9
CASSEQELSYEQYF,TRBV12-3/TRBV12-4
CASSPGQGVGAQYF,TRBV12-3/TRBV12-4
CASSHDRGGSEKLFF,TRBV6-1
CASWAGQFNTGELYF,TRBV6-8
CAGLAGGSSGANVLTF,TRBV12-3/TRBV12-4
CASSRMRAEETQFF,TRBV6-1
CASRAGTGWREQYF,TRBV6-1
CASSSSLGLIYF,TRBV12-3/TRBV12-4
CASSETQRGTQYF,TRBV18
CASSLQAGGGEQFF,TRBV11-2
CASSLSAGSYNEQFF,TRBV28
CASSLEAGLNTEAFF,TRBV5-8
CASSLNPGGQSGELFF,TRBV7-3
CASSPKDRGYNEQFF,TRBV7-2
CASTNDRSYNEQFF,TRBV11-2
CASSFSGRSYNEQFF,TRBV7-9
CASSSASSSDTQYF,TRBV6-1
CASSQNQGAETQYF,TRBV5-1
CASSDRTF,TRBV7-2
CASSEPGIPPYEQFF,TRBV6-2/TRBV6-3
CASSLVDYGYTF,TRBV7-9
CASHSGLETGELFF,TRBV5-4
CAISGLDRSNTEAFF,TRBV10-3
CASSKRAGQETQYF,TRBV7-6
CASSLAAQETQYF,TRBV7-8
CASSSSKLEQYF,TRBV7-3
CASSLGSLANEQYF,TRBV11-1
CAPRGQDNTEAFF,TRBV6-1
CSARDPTSGVNREQFF,TRBV20-1